The 9 T cell receptor beta chains given below trace back to one sample, sequenced in a study of molecular identifiers for immune sequencing clone quantification. In TCRdb, the PCR reads were re-called with MiXCR into one record per CDR3 protein. The repertoire holds 300,000 to 400,000 distinct CDR3 sequences, about 21% seen once, with over 0.7% in the top ten. The specimen sequenced was naive CD8+ T cells from blood, with Jurkat cell RNA spiked in. The subset is: FACS-sorted CD8+CD4-CCR7+CD45RA+ naive T cells. These receptors came from a human donor in good health. Some libraries in this study had Jurkat cell RNA spiked in.

The chain is built from TRBV12-3 or TRBV12-4 and TRBJ2-7; maybe TRBD1 (5 bases). Trimming pared 5 bases from V and 5 bases from J, leaving 10 bases between. CDR3 size: 12 residues. CDR3 region: CASSGIGDEQYF. CDR3 DNA sequence: TGTGCCAGCAGTGGGATAGGGGACGAGCAGTACTTC.

This clonotype was counted only a few times. The chain combines TRBV4-1 with TRBJ2-1; 11 positions match TRBD1. After removal of 8 bases from V and 3 bases from J, the junction contained 9 bases not matched to a gene. The germline V gene encodes CDR1 MGHRA and CDR2 YSYEKL. This CDR3 region has 16 residues. CDR3 loop: CASCETGTGGYNEQFF. In DNA form, the CDR3 reads TGCGCCAGCTGCGAGACCGGGACAGGGGGCTACAATGAGCAGTTCTTC.

This clonotype was picked up many times. This rearrangement joins TRBV7-9 to TRBJ1-5; 7 bases align to TRBD1. The CDR3 totals 14 residues. Germline V lookup: CDR1 SEHNR, CDR2 FQNEAQ (reference sequence). Trimming cost V 5 bases and J 9 bases; bases outside gene matches: 10. The CDR3 spells CASSGDRTEGPQHF. The CDR3 DNA reads as TGTGCCAGCAGCGGGGACAGAACCGAAGGGCCCCAGCATTTT.

In this sample, this clonotype turned up a few times. The rearrangement joins TRBV6-2 or TRBV6-3 to TRBJ2-2; the D is unclear. V gave up 4 bases and J gave up 1 base, with 16 bases separating them. Germline-derived CDR1 and CDR2 are MNHEY and SVGEGT. This CDR3 has 17 residues. CDR3 nucleotide sequence: TGTGCCAGCAGTTCATTAAAAGGAGCAGAGAACACCGGGGAGCTGTTTTTT. Translated, it gives CASSSLKGAENTGELFF.

This clonotype was seen a handful of times. The chain has TRBV14 and TRBJ2-3; no reliable D call. Trimming left V 0 bases short and J 0 bases short, with 19 bases between. Germline values: CDR1 SGHDN, CDR2 FVKESK. The CDR3 totals 19 residues. The DNA of the CDR3 is TGTGCCAGCAGCCAAGATATTGGAAGAGGAGTTCCTAGCACAGATACGCAGTATTTT. Amino acids: CASSQDIGRGVPSTDTQYF.

Turning to this clonotype: This clone may be a read error of a much larger clone one base away. The rearrangement uses TRBV4-1 and TRBJ1-4; D is unclear. This CDR3 region has 16 residues. Germline V gene sequence: CDR1 MGHRA, CDR2 YSYEKL. The CDR3 sequence: CASSQSPGRTGEKPFF. CDR3 DNA: TGCGCCAGCAGCCAAAGTCCTGGCAGGACCGGTGAAAAACCGTTTTTT.

This chain joins TRBV12-5 and TRBJ1-1; the D gene is possibly TRBD1 (5 bases). The CDR3 spans 19 residues. With 0 bases removed from V and 6 bases from J, the gap between germline ends came to 26 bases. The germline V gene encodes CDR1 LGHNT and CDR2 FRNRAP. The CDR3 DNA reads as TGTGCTAGTGGTTTGGTACTAGGAAAGGGAGTAGGGACTAACGCTGAAGCTTTCTTT. Residues: CASGLVLGKGVGTNAEAFF.

This clonotype has ten or more counts. The chain recombines TRBV12-3 or TRBV12-4 with TRBJ1-2; D is ambiguous. This CDR3 comprises 11 residues. The V gene lost 3 bases and the J gene lost 6 bases, with 5 bases spanning the gap. The CDR3 DNA reads as TGTGCCAGCAGTTTTGGGGATGGCTACACCTTC. Protein sequence: CASSFGDGYTF.

In its sample, this clonotype was seen a few times. This chain joins TRBV4-3 and TRBJ1-3, with D hard to call. V was cut by 0 bases and J by 1 base, with 13 bases left in between. The V gene's germline CDR1 is LGHNA and CDR2 YSLEER. There are 17 residues in the CDR3. DNA of the CDR3: TGCGCCAGCAGCCAAGATAGGGCCGTGGGTTCTGGAAACACCATATATTTT. This codes for CASSQDRAVGSGNTIYF.